Listed below are T cell receptor beta chains from one sample, sequenced in a study of ipilimumab plus nivolumab after autologous stem cell transplantation. Sequenced by immunoSEQ multiplex PCR; TCRdb stores in-frame clones only, minus some. The profile shows approximately 10,000 clones, roughly three quarters of them singletons. This specimen was PBMCs, taken in a trial of ipilimumab plus nivolumab as post-transplant consolidation. These receptors came from a male donor with diffuse large B-cell lymphoma. The CDR3 runs from the conserved cysteine through the conserved F or W. The order of the fields is V gene, D gene, clone size, J gene, CDR3 DNA, CDR3 protein. A D gene is named only where the DNA matches it firmly. Part of the rows lack a size; the others show once, few, many or a class for expanded clones.

TRBV7-9	.	once	TRBJ2-3	TGTGCCAGCAGCTTTCAAAAGTTGCGTCCAGATACGCAGTATTTT	CASSFQKLRPDTQYF
TRBV6-6	.	.	TRBJ1-1	TGTGCCAGCAGTTACTCCCCAAACCTTAAGACTGAAGCTTTCTTT	CASSYSPNLKTEAFF
TRBV7-8	TRBD1	.	TRBJ1-2	TGTGCCAGCAGCTTAGAGGGACAGGGGGCCTATGGCTACACCTTC	CASSLEGQGAYGYTF
TRBV25-1	TRBD2	many	TRBJ2-7	TGTGCCAGCAGTGATTTGGGGACTAGGATTAACGAGCAGTACTTC	CASSDLGTRINEQYF
TRBV19	TRBD1	.	TRBJ2-3	TGTGCCAGTAGTCCCTGGGGACAGGGGGCTGTAGATACGCAGTATTTT	CASSPWGQGAVDTQYF
TRBV7-3	.	.	TRBJ2-2	TGTGCCAGCAGCTTATTGGAGGGCACCGGGGAGCTGTTTTTT	CASSLLEGTGELFF
TRBV25-1	.	.	TRBJ1-1	TGTGCCAGCAGTGGGACACCAATAGACACTGAAGCTTTCTTT	CASSGTPIDTEAFF
TRBV15	.	.	TRBJ1-5	TGTGCCACCAGCAGAGAAGGGGGGAATCAGCCCCAGCATTTT	CATSREGGNQPQHF
TRBV5-1	TRBD2	.	TRBJ2-5	TGCGCCAGCAGCTTCCTAGCGGGGGGCCGGGAGACCCAGTACTTC	CASSFLAGGRETQYF
TRBV19	.	.	TRBJ2-3	TGTGCCAGTAGTATAGTTGGGGGAAGAGACAGGAGTGCAGATACGCAGTATTTT	CASSIVGGRDRSADTQYF
TRBV5-1	.	.	TRBJ2-3	TGCGCCAGCAGCTTGAGGTGGGAAGATACGCAGTATTTT	CASSLRWEDTQYF
TRBV7-2	TRBD2	.	TRBJ2-1	TGTGCCAGCAGCTTAGCGGTAACTAGCGGGGGGTTCAATGAGCAGTTCTTC	CASSLAVTSGGFNEQFF
TRBV5-6	.	.	TRBJ2-5	TGTGCCAGCAGCTGGAAGGGCCCTGGGGAGACCCAGTACTTC	CASSWKGPGETQYF
TRBV5-1	.	.	TRBJ1-4	TGCGCCAGCAGCTTGGAACCAGGGAAGGGGCGGACTTTT	CASSLEPGKGRTF
TRBV25-1	.	.	TRBJ2-2	TGTGCCAGCAGTGACCTGGGAGGGGGCAAGACCGGGGAGCTGTTTTTT	CASSDLGGGKTGELFF
TRBV27	.	once	TRBJ2-5	TGTGCCAGCAGTCACAGGGATTCGTCGCTGGAGACCCAGTACTTC	CASSHRDSSLETQYF
TRBV7-9	.	.	TRBJ1-3	TGCGCCAGCAGCCAGGAAGGGGGCTCTGGAAACACCATATATTTT	CASSQEGGSGNTIYF
TRBV2	.	.	TRBJ2-3	TGTGCCAGCAGTGAAGAAGAGCGCCGGAGTTCAGATACGCAGTATTTT	CASSEEERRSSDTQYF
TRBV7-2	TRBD2	.	TRBJ2-1	TGTGCCAGCAGCTTAGTTCCGAGGCTAGCGGGCAACAATGAGCAGTTCTTC	CASSLVPRLAGNNEQFF
TRBV7-3	TRBD1	.	TRBJ2-7	TGTGCCAGCAGCTTAACTGCTCGAGGGCAGGGGGCAGGTGAGCAGTACTTC	CASSLTARGQGAGEQYF
TRBV7-2	.	medium-sized	TRBJ1-1	TGTGCCAGCAGCTTCGGGACCGGGAACACTGAAGCTTTCTTT	CASSFGTGNTEAFF
TRBV7-9	.	.	TRBJ2-3	TGTGCCAGCAGCACCGTCCCTGGCCCAGATACGCAGTATTTT	CASSTVPGPDTQYF
TRBV7-2	.	once	TRBJ1-5	TGTGCCAGCAGCCTTGTGGGGGGAAGCAATCAGCCCCAGCATTTT	CASSLVGGSNQPQHF
TRBV7-8	.	once	TRBJ2-5	TGTGCCAGCAGCTTAGCGGGGGGGGCCCGAGAGACCCAGTACTTC	CASSLAGGARETQYF
TRBV7-9	TRBD1	.	TRBJ1-2	TGTGCGAGCGGGCAGGGGGCTAACTATGGCTACACCTTC	CASGQGANYGYTF
TRBV19	.	.	TRBJ2-4	TGTGCCAGTAGTATAAAGGCTCCAGGGGACATTCAGTACTTC	CASSIKAPGDIQYF
TRBV6-5	TRBD1	once	TRBJ2-5	TGTGCCAGCAGTTACTCGACAGGGGTGGAGACCCAGTACTTC	CASSYSTGVETQYF